Reported below is one T cell receptor (beta chain). Its cognate antigen is unknown. Each sample had roughly 10^5 TCR templates assayed. This table comes from immunoSEQ multiplex PCR, and its TCRdb copy is limited to in-frame clones, with some not included. The sample records 100,000 or so clones, roughly 94% being singletons. The data were obtained in a study of siplizumab effects on memory and regulatory T cells. V lost 4 bases and J 4 bases, leaving 31 bases between the germline ends. The germline V gene encodes CDR1 MNHNS and CDR2 SASEGT. The CDR3 covers 20 residues. General study points: Tregs that proliferated in siplizumab cultures did not have their suppressive function confirmed. Among mappable alloreactive CD4+ clones, the Treg-derived fraction averaged around 70% with siplizumab versus about 27% in controls.

This TCR was recovered from a human donor in good health. The chain uses TRBV6-1 and TRBJ2-5, with D tentatively TRBD1 (5 bases). Sequenced input: Tregs sorted from blood. The CDR3 DNA reads TGTGCCAGCAGTGGATCGGGTAATCCAGGGTTCGATAATCCCCGAGAGACCCAGTACTTC. Translation gives CASSGSGNPGFDNPRETQYF.